This T cell receptor (beta chain) comes out of a study of blood T cell repertoires in COVID-19. Looking at the study overall: Specimens from acute and convalescent COVID-19 originated in the United States, Italy and Spain. PBMCs, B-cell-depleted T cells, or T cells provided the cDNA or gDNA that made up the material.

Germline V gene sequence: CDR1 SGHVS, CDR2 FQNEAQ. The CDR3 length is 15 residues. The V end was cut by 5 bases, the J end by 1 base, with 13 bases between. In the source study's methods: Researchers report that nucleated cell counts were estimated from reference gene primer amplification. Libraries were prepared by immunoSEQ multiplex PCR; TCRdb keeps only in-frame clonotypes and omits some of them. Clone size and V and J calls were adopted from that table, with D and trimming inferred from the DNA. The table lists hundreds of thousands of clones, under 90% of them singletons. The participants were between roughly 18 and 89 years old and came from 24 US areas.

Sequenced material: PBMCs or T cells enriched from blood (not recorded which). The chain carries TRBV7-8 and TRBJ2-3; D is possibly TRBD2 (5 bases). The origin of this receptor is a man aged 25-40 years with acute COVID-19. DNA for the CDR3: TGTGCCAGCAGCCCTCTGGCAGCGGGCACAGATACGCAGTATTTT. Its protein is CASSPLAAGTDTQYF.